This TCR beta chain was identified during a study of cytomegalovirus exposure and HLA in healthy donors. Study details: T cells numbering approximately 170 million yielded around 120 million unique TCR beta sequences in an earlier analysis.

Worth noting for this clone: Its antigen remains unidentified.

General study findings and limits: Some highly shared sequence variants likely arose as a pipeline artifact. Accurate prediction of HLA-A and HLA-B alleles (for most subjects) was reportedly achieved from TCR beta sequences. Common viral pathogens seemed, in a later analysis, to connect with several of the most significant clusters.

The PCR used 60 Vbeta and 13 Jbeta primers. Method: immunoSEQ multiplex PCR; TCRdb's copy keeps in-frame clones and lacks some. The table shows 77,000 or so clones, with roughly 82% occurring only once. The CDR3 is made up of 14 amino acids. The germline V gene encodes CDR1 SGHDN and CDR2 FVKESK. The clonotype originates from a man aged 65 to 85 in good health and CMV-seropositive. Sequenced sample: PBMCs. V usage is TRBV14 and J usage is TRBJ2-5, with TRBD1 matching over 11 bases. With the DNA end fitting TRBJ2-7 better, the J assignment may be wrong. In nucleotides, the CDR3 is TGTGCCAGCAGCCCGGGACAGGGGGCCTACGAGCAGTACTTC. It specifies CASSPGQGAYEQYF.